The source of this TCR beta chain is a study of cytomegalovirus exposure and HLA in healthy donors. General study results and limits: A later analysis linked a missense DCLRE1C variant to TCR beta V- and J-gene trimming.

With 60 Vbeta and 13 Jbeta primers, the PCR was carried out. This table comes from immunoSEQ multiplex PCR, and its TCRdb copy is limited to in-frame clones, with some not included. The sample yields some 84,000 clones, less than 80% seen once. The CDR3 consists of 15 residues. V lost 4 bases to trimming and J lost 0 bases; unmatched junction nucleotides: 5. The germline V gene encodes CDR1 PRHDT and CDR2 FYEKMQ (reference sequence). Comment on this clone: Its cognate antigen is unknown.

This chain joins TRBV13 and TRBJ2-7; 8 nucleotides align to TRBD2. The receptor comes from a woman aged 35 to 49 in good health and CMV-seropositive. The sample consisted of PBMCs. CDR3 sequence (DNA): TGTGCCAGCAGCTACATAGCGGGACCCTCCTACGAGCAGTACTTC. The encoded protein is CASSYIAGPSYEQYF.